Listed below are T cell receptor beta chains from one sample, sequenced in a study of T-cell memory formation after mild COVID-19. TCRdb reprocessed the 5' RACE reads via MiXCR and lists one record per CDR3 protein. Of hundreds of thousands of distinct CDR3 sequences in the sample, about 16% were seen once. Sequencing was carried out using PBMCs or a T cell subset sorted from them (not recorded which). These receptors came from a man aged 18 to 30 who had mild COVID-19 (a few samples of this study predate the infection). Cell type and time point are not known. Both conserved end residues are part of each CDR3. D genes are given only for firm matches. The size entry is marked missing in some rows and otherwise reads once, few, many or a size class.

clone_size: few; j_call: TRBJ1-2; d_call: TRBD1; v_call: TRBV11-2; cdr3_nt: TGTGCCAGCAGCGCTCGACAGGGGGTAGTTAGTGGCTACACCTTC; cdr3_aa: CASSARQGVVSGYTF
clone_size: few; j_call: TRBJ1-2; d_call: TRBD1; v_call: TRBV20-1; cdr3_nt: TGCAGTGCTAGATCTGACAGGGGGCTCTCTGGCTACACCTTC; cdr3_aa: CSARSDRGLSGYTF
clone_size: NA; j_call: TRBJ2-6; d_call: NA; v_call: TRBV7-8; cdr3_nt: TGTGCCAGCAGCGACCGCGGGGGCGCCAGGCCTGGGGCCAACGTCCTGACTTTC; cdr3_aa: CASSDRGGARPGANVLTF
clone_size: NA; j_call: TRBJ2-5; d_call: NA; v_call: TRBV21-1; cdr3_nt: TGTGCCAGCACCGCGAGGGGGGAGAAAGAGACCCAGTACTTC; cdr3_aa: CASTARGEKETQYF
clone_size: few; j_call: TRBJ2-5; d_call: NA; v_call: TRBV29-1; cdr3_nt: TGCAGCGTTGATAAGAGGTCGGAGACCCAGTACTTC; cdr3_aa: CSVDKRSETQYF
clone_size: few; j_call: TRBJ2-7; d_call: TRBD1; v_call: TRBV12-3/TRBV12-4; cdr3_nt: TGTGCCAGCAGTTTCGACAGGGGGCCGATCTACGAGCAGTACTTC; cdr3_aa: CASSFDRGPIYEQYF
clone_size: many; j_call: TRBJ2-7; d_call: NA; v_call: TRBV5-1; cdr3_nt: TGCGCCAGCAGCTTGGAATGGCGTCCAAGCTACGAGCAGTACTTC; cdr3_aa: CASSLEWRPSYEQYF
clone_size: few; j_call: TRBJ2-1; d_call: NA; v_call: TRBV7-8; cdr3_nt: TGTGCCAGCAGCCCTCAATGGACTCTTAAAGAGCAGTTCTTC; cdr3_aa: CASSPQWTLKEQFF
clone_size: few; j_call: TRBJ1-2; d_call: TRBD1; v_call: TRBV27; cdr3_nt: TGTGCCAGCAGTTTCCGGGACAGGCATGCTGGCTACACCTTC; cdr3_aa: CASSFRDRHAGYTF
clone_size: few; j_call: TRBJ1-2; d_call: NA; v_call: TRBV4-3; cdr3_nt: TGCGCCAGCAGCCAAGATGCAGCTAACTATGGCTACACCTTC; cdr3_aa: CASSQDAANYGYTF
clone_size: few; j_call: TRBJ1-1; d_call: NA; v_call: TRBV5-1; cdr3_nt: TGCGCCAGCAGCTGGGATGCCGAGGGCACTGAAGCTTTCTTT; cdr3_aa: CASSWDAEGTEAFF
clone_size: few; j_call: TRBJ2-5; d_call: TRBD2; v_call: TRBV20-1; cdr3_nt: TGCAGTGCTAGCCGACTAGCGGGGGTGCAAGAGACCCAGTACTTC; cdr3_aa: CSASRLAGVQETQYF
clone_size: NA; j_call: TRBJ2-2; d_call: NA; v_call: TRBV19; cdr3_nt: TGTGCCATTGGGAAACAGACAGGCTTGGGTAACCGGGAGCTGTTTTTT; cdr3_aa: CAIGKQTGLGNRELFF
clone_size: many; j_call: TRBJ2-5; d_call: TRBD1; v_call: TRBV5-4; cdr3_nt: TGTGCCAGCAGCTTACAGGGGGCCCAAGAGACCCAGTACTTC; cdr3_aa: CASSLQGAQETQYF
clone_size: NA; j_call: TRBJ1-2; d_call: TRBD1; v_call: TRBV7-2; cdr3_nt: TGTGCCAGCAGCTACGCCGGGACAGGGGGAGGCTACACCTTC; cdr3_aa: CASSYAGTGGGYTF